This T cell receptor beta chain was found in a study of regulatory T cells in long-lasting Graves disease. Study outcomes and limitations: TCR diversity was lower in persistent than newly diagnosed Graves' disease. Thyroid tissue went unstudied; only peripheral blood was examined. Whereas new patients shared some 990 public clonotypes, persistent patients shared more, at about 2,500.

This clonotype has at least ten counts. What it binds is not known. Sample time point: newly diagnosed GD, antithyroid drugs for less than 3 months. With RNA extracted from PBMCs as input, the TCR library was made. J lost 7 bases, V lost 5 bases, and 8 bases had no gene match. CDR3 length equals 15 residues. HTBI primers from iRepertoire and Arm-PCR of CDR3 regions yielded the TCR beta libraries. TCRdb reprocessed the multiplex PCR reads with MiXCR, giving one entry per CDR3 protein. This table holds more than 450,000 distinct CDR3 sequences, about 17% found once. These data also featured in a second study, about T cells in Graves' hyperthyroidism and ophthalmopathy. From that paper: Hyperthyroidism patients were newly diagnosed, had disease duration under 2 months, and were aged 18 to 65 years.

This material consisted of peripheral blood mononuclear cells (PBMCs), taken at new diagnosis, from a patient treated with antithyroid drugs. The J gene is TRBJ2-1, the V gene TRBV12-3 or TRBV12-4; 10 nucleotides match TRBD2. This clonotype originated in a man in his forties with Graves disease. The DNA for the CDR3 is TGTGCCAGCAGTGACAGCGGGAGGGCCTTGAATGAGCAGTTCTTC. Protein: CASSDSGRALNEQFF.